This T cell receptor beta chain came from a study of blood T cells in healthy people across ages. This CDR3 comprises 11 residues. Germline CDR1 is SQVTM and CDR2 is ANQGSEA. Trimming stripped 3 bases from V and 13 bases from J, with 13 bases between. Together with a sample-barcoded 5' primer, a J-beta primer mix was included in a second PCR lasting about 7 to 12 cycles. TCRdb used MiXCR to reprocess the 5' RACE reads, holding one entry per CDR3 protein. Among over 1,500,000 distinct CDR3 sequences, about 50% were seen once, and the ten largest hold approximately 2.1%. The rearrangement joins TRBV29-1 to TRBJ2-4; D is possibly TRBD2 (5 bases). This TCR came from a woman aged 40-49 years in good health. The sample was blood. As DNA, the CDR3 is TGCAGCGTTGAGGCAGCCGGGGAGCAGTACTTC. This codes for CSVEAAGEQYF.